These 15 T cell receptor beta chains originate from one sample sequenced in a study of blood T cell repertoires in COVID-19. Sequencing was performed with immunoSEQ multiplex PCR; in TCRdb, only in-frame clones are kept and a portion is missing. Here the sample spans 100,000 to 150,000 clones, approximately 80% being singletons. The sample comprised peripheral blood. These receptors came from a man aged 40-55 years with active or convalescent COVID-19.

The sample holds many counts of this clone. The chain employs TRBV9 and TRBJ1-3, with D possibly being TRBD1 (6 bases). CDR1 and CDR2 from the germline V gene are SGDLS and YYNGEE. Trimming stripped 0 bases from V and 4 bases from J, with 14 bases between. There are 16 residues in the CDR3. The CDR3 sequence: CASSVDRVEAGNTIYF. The CDR3 DNA is TGTGCCAGCAGCGTAGACAGGGTGGAAGCCGGAAACACCATATATTTT.

The V call is TRBV18, the J call TRBJ1-4, with D maybe TRBD1 (5 bases). V was shortened by 6 bases and J by 3 bases, with 14 bases between the two germline ends. CDR3 size: 15 residues. The germline V gene has CDR1 KGHSH and CDR2 LQKENI. CDR3 amino acids: CASSRAVGSNEKLFF. The CDR3 DNA reads as TGTGCCAGCTCCAGGGCCGTGGGCTCTAATGAAAAACTGTTTTTT.

This clone has just one count. This rearrangement joins TRBV18 to TRBJ2-7; 10 nucleotides agree with TRBD1. V shed 0 bases, J shed 4 bases, and the junction held 9 bases outside the gene matches. Looked up from germline, CDR1 is KGHSH and CDR2 is LQKENI. This CDR3 contains 17 residues. The CDR3 loop is CASSPPLGQGTIYEQYF. CDR3 nucleotide sequence: TGTGCCAGCTCACCACCGTTGGGACAGGGGACAATTTACGAGCAGTACTTC.

This chain links TRBV3-1 (or the pseudogene TRBV3-2) with TRBJ2-1; 13 nucleotides align to TRBD2. After removal of 4 bases from V and 5 bases from J, the junction contained 5 bases not matched to a gene. Germline CDR1 reads LGHDT; CDR2 reads YNNKEL (reference sequence). This CDR3 is 16 amino acids long. In nucleotides, the CDR3 is TGTGCCAGCAGCCCCGTGACTAGCGGGGGGCACAATGAGCAGTTCTTC. Translating it yields CASSPVTSGGHNEQFF.

V gene TRBV27 combines with J gene TRBJ1-6; D might be TRBD1 (5 bases). CDR1 is MNHEY and CDR2 is SMNVEV in the germline V gene (reference sequence). The V end lost 6 bases, the J end lost 7 bases, and 16 bases lay between the germline ends. The CDR3 is made up of 15 amino acids. In DNA, the CDR3 is TGTGCCAGCAGGGAAAGGTTGGGGGGGAATTCACCCCTCCACTTT. It yields the protein CASRERLGGNSPLHF.

This rearrangement joins TRBV5-6 to TRBJ1-6; D gene unclear. Trimming removed 0 bases from V and 3 bases from J, with 4 bases in between. This CDR3 is built from 14 residues. Germline-derived CDR1 and CDR2 are SGHDT and YYEEEE. The CDR3 here is CASSLDNYNSPLHF. As DNA, the CDR3 is TGTGCCAGCAGCTTGGACAACTATAATTCACCCCTCCACTTT. The entire variable domain, with the rest obtained from reference TRBV5-6 and TRBJ1-6, is as follows: DAGVTQSPTHLIKTRGQQVTLRCSPKSGHDTVSWYQQALGQGPQFIFQYYEEEERQRGNFPDRFSGHQFPNYSSELNVNALLLGDSALYLCASSLDNYNSPLHFGNGTRLTVT.

The rearrangement uses TRBV9 and TRBJ2-5; TRBD2 agrees at 7 bases. V lost 3 bases to trimming and J lost 1 base; unmatched junction nucleotides: 3. Germline V gene lookup returns CDR1 SGDLS and CDR2 YYNGEE. The CDR3 covers 14 residues. In nucleotides, the CDR3 is TGTGCCAGCAGCGCCGGGACTACCCAAGAGACCCAGTACTTC. It encodes CASSAGTTQETQYF. Complete variable domain (other parts from reference TRBV9 and TRBJ2-5): DSGVTQTPKHLITATGQRVTLRCSPRSGDLSVYWYQQSLDQGLQFLIQYYNGEERAKGNILERFSAQQFPDLHSELNLSSLELGDSALYFCASSAGTTQETQYFGPGTRLLVL.

The J gene is TRBJ2-2, the V gene TRBV24-1; 7 bases map to TRBD1. The CDR3 length is 16 residues. V dropped 2 bases and J dropped 5; count of bases not matched to a gene: 7. The V gene's germline CDR1 is KGHDR and CDR2 SFDVKD. CDR3 amino acids: CATSDSAQGLTGELFF. The CDR3 DNA reads TGTGCCACCAGTGATTCTGCACAGGGGTTGACCGGGGAGCTGTTTTTT.

With respect to this clone: This same CDR3 is encoded by further DNA sequences in the sample. This chain joins TRBV6-5 and TRBJ1-1; no reliable D call. Germline V lookup: CDR1 MNHEY, CDR2 SVGAGI. Trimming took off 0 bases at V and 2 bases at J, with 7 bases between the two ends. The CDR3 loop spans 14 amino acids. Written as DNA, the CDR3 is TGTGCCAGCAGTTACTCCGAGAAAAACACTGAAGCTTTCTTT. This codes for CASSYSEKNTEAFF.

The chain combines TRBV9 with TRBJ2-1, with 7 bases lining up with TRBD1. Losses at the gene ends were 4 bases for V and 0 bases for J; bases not matched to a gene: 4. Germline V gives CDR1 SGDLS, CDR2 YYNGEE. The CDR3 runs 15 residues. Written as DNA, the CDR3 is TGTGCCAGCAGCTCGGACAGGAGCTCCTACAATGAGCAGTTCTTC. Its translation is CASSSDRSSYNEQFF.

This chain connects TRBV2 to TRBJ1-1; D not resolved. V was trimmed by 6 bases and J by 4 bases, leaving 18 bases between them. CDR3 length: 15 residues. From germline, CDR1 is SNHLY and CDR2 FYNNEI. The CDR3 DNA reads TGTGCCAGCAGACCACCCCGGTTAGGGAGCACTGAAGCTTTCTTT. The encoded protein is CASRPPRLGSTEAFF.

The chain has TRBV2 and TRBJ2-5, with D maybe TRBD2 (7 bases). Germline V lookup: CDR1 SNHLY, CDR2 FYNNEI. The CDR3 sequence is 15 residues long. The CDR3: CVTRAGEGFRETQYF. CDR3 coding DNA: TGTGTTACTCGCGCAGGGGAGGGGTTCCGAGAGACCCAGTACTTC.

The gene calls are TRBV7-9 and TRBJ1-1, with D possibly being TRBD1 (5 bases). CDR1 is SEHNR and CDR2 is FQNEAQ in the germline V gene (reference sequence). V lost 4 bases and J lost 5, with 8 bases in between. The CDR3 length is 12 residues. The CDR3, as DNA: TGTGCCAGCAGCTCAGGGAGGACTGAAGCTTTCTTT. Residues: CASSSGRTEAFF.

This chain links TRBV6-1 with TRBJ2-5; D call uncertain. The CDR3 length is 13 residues. Germline CDR1 reads MNHNS; CDR2 reads SASEGT. Trimming left V 4 bases short and J 5 bases short, with 11 bases between. The DNA for the CDR3 is TGTGCCAGCAGTGTACGGGTCTGGGAGACCCAGTACTTC. It encodes CASSVRVWETQYF.

The chain carries TRBV19 and TRBJ2-7; the match to TRBD1 covers 7 bases. V shed 0 bases, J shed 0 bases, and the junction held 2 bases outside the gene matches. CDR3 size: 15 residues. The germline V gene has CDR1 LNHDA and CDR2 SQIVND (reference sequence). The CDR3, as DNA: TGTGCCAGTAGTATAGAACAGGGGAGCTCCTACGAGCAGTACTTC. This codes for CASSIEQGSSYEQYF.